Presented here are 18 T cell receptor beta chains from one specimen sequenced in a study of cytomegalovirus exposure and HLA in healthy donors. In the PCR, 60 Vbeta and 13 Jbeta primers were used. Sequencing was performed with immunoSEQ multiplex PCR; in TCRdb, only in-frame clones are kept and a portion is missing. The sample has about 160,000 clones, 75% to 80% seen once. The source material was PBMCs. The receptors shown here come from a woman aged 45-59 years in good health and CMV-seropositive.

CDR3 protein: CASSDQDRAYNSPLHF. Written as DNA, the CDR3 is TGTGCCAGCAGTGACCAAGACAGGGCTTATAATTCACCCCTCCACTTT. This rearrangement joins TRBV25-1 to TRBJ1-6, with 7 nucleotides matching TRBD1. The CDR3 contains 16 residues. Germline CDR1 reads MGHDK; CDR2 reads SYGVNS. V dropped 3 bases and J dropped 4; count of bases not matched to a gene: 6. The entire variable domain, with the rest obtained from reference TRBV25-1 and TRBJ1-6, is as follows: EADIYQTPRYLVIGTGKKITLECSQTMGHDKMYWYQQDPGMELHLIHYSYGVNSTEKGDLSSESTVSRIRTEHFPLTLESARPSHTSQYLCASSDQDRAYNSPLHFGNGTRLTVT.

The chain employs TRBV2 and TRBJ2-7; 7 bases agree with TRBD1. Germline assignment: CDR1 SNHLY and CDR2 FYNNEI. The CDR3 length is 14 residues. V lost 3 bases, J lost 0 bases, and 2 bases stayed unmatched. The CDR3 is CASSERTGSYEQYF. The CDR3 DNA follows: TGTGCCAGCAGTGAGAGGACAGGCTCCTACGAGCAGTACTTC.

The chain recombines TRBV5-1 with TRBJ1-2; D perhaps matches TRBD1 (6 bases). From germline, CDR1 is SGHRS and CDR2 YFSETQ. The CDR3 is made up of 15 amino acids. The V and J ends lost 6 bases and 4 bases respectively, with 19 bases between them. This CDR3 reads CASTWTESKGYGYTF. DNA of the CDR3: TGCGCCAGCACCTGGACAGAAAGTAAAGGCTATGGCTACACCTTC.

This chain connects TRBV28 to TRBJ2-3; D is unresolved. The V end lost 3 bases, the J end lost 5 bases, and 12 bases lay between the germline ends. Germline V gene data show CDR1 as MDHEN and CDR2 as SYDVKM. The CDR3 runs to 14 residues. This chain's CDR3 is CASSFAPLIDTQYF. CDR3 in DNA: TGTGCCAGCAGTTTTGCCCCACTGATAGATACGCAGTATTTT.

The V gene is TRBV11-2, the J gene TRBJ2-3; no reliable D call. Trimming left V 5 bases short and J 5 bases short, with 8 bases between. CDR3 size: 12 residues. Germline loops: CDR1 SGHAT, CDR2 FQNNGV. The DNA of the CDR3 is TGTGCCAGCAGCCGCGATGGAGATACGCAGTATTTT. Translated, it gives CASSRDGDTQYF.

The chain couples TRBV27 to TRBJ2-1, with 8 bases matching TRBD2. This CDR3 has 16 residues. The V gene end was trimmed by 5 bases and the J gene end by 4 bases; junction bases not matched to a gene: 10. Germline V lookup: CDR1 MNHEY, CDR2 SMNVEV (reference sequence). The chain's CDR3 is CASSGVAAGEYNEQFF. The CDR3, as DNA: TGTGCCAGCAGTGGGGTGGCAGCGGGGGAGTACAATGAGCAGTTCTTC.

The chain has TRBV6-1 and TRBJ2-5; TRBD1 is a possible D gene (6 bases). Germline V gene lookup returns CDR1 MNHNS and CDR2 SASEGT. The germline V and J ends were trimmed by 2 bases and 8 bases, with 15 bases remaining between them. The CDR3 has 14 residues. The CDR3: CASSEPGHRQTQYF. CDR3 DNA: TGTGCCAGCAGTGAACCGGGACACCGGCAAACCCAGTACTTC.

This clone was counted a single time. The chain combines TRBV4-1 with TRBJ1-2; 9 bases fit TRBD1. This CDR3 has 14 amino acids. From germline, CDR1 is MGHRA and CDR2 YSYEKL. J gave up 8 bases and V 4 bases, and 8 bases lay outside the gene matches. CDR3 sequence (DNA): TGCGCCAGCAGCCTACCGGGACAGGGACTCGGCTACACCTTC. It yields the protein CASSLPGQGLGYTF.

J is TRBJ2-3 and V is TRBV5-4; 12 positions match TRBD2. V dropped 4 bases and J dropped 3; count of bases not matched to a gene: 9. CDR3 length: 17 residues. From germline, CDR1 is SGHNT and CDR2 YYREEE (reference sequence). The CDR3 sequence is CASSPSPTSGGTDTQYF. DNA of the CDR3: TGTGCCAGCAGCCCGAGCCCAACTAGCGGGGGGACAGATACGCAGTATTTT.

The chain uses TRBV4-2 and TRBJ2-3; 11 bases are a match to TRBD2. Germline V gene lookup returns CDR1 LGHNA and CDR2 YNFKEQ. This CDR3 region has 15 residues. Losses at the gene ends were 0 bases for V and 5 bases for J; bases not matched to a gene: 1. This CDR3 is CASSQDTSGRDTQYF. As DNA, the CDR3 is TGTGCCAGCAGCCAAGACACTAGCGGGAGAGATACGCAGTATTTT.

This sequence joins TRBV11-2 and TRBJ1-2; a possible D gene is TRBD1 (6 bases). V shed 1 base and J shed 6 bases, with 12 bases lying between them. This CDR3 has 14 residues. Germline V CDR1 and CDR2: SGHAT, FQNNGV. The DNA of the CDR3 is TGTGCCAGCAGCTTAGTTAGGGCAGGGGATGGCTACACCTTC. Its translation is CASSLVRAGDGYTF.

This chain connects TRBV6-5 to TRBJ1-4; D not certain. V lost 4 bases to trimming and J lost 5 bases, with 11 bases between them. This CDR3 has 14 residues. In germline, CDR1 is MNHEY, CDR2 SVGAGI. The CDR3 sequence is CASSLNNKNEKLFF. The CDR3 coding sequence is TGTGCCAGCAGTTTAAACAACAAAAATGAAAAACTGTTTTTT.

CDR3 DNA: TGCGCCAGCAGTACGGACAGTACGAACACCGGGGAGCTGTTTTTT. Encoded protein: CASSTDSTNTGELFF. V gene TRBV5-1 combines with J gene TRBJ2-2; perhaps TRBD1 as D (6 bases). Germline V gene sequence: CDR1 SGHRS, CDR2 YFSETQ. The CDR3 is 15 amino acids. V was clipped by 5 bases and J by 0 bases, with 11 bases between them.

The chain uses TRBV27 and TRBJ2-5; 7 nucleotides line up with TRBD2. The germline gives CDR1 MNHEY, CDR2 SMNVEV (reference sequence). The CDR3 covers 14 residues. The ends lost 2 bases at V and 4 bases at J; junction bases unmatched: 4. CDR3 bases: TGTGCCAGCAGTTTAGAGGGGAGGGGAGAGACCCAGTACTTC. Protein: CASSLEGRGETQYF.

The V and J genes are TRBV14 and TRBJ2-7; unclear D gene. Trimming removed 1 base from V and 5 bases from J, with 12 bases in between. CDR1 and CDR2 (germline): SGHDN, FVKESK. This CDR3 spans 14 amino acids. For the CDR3, the DNA is TGTGCCAGCAGCCAAGGGATCAGGTCTCACGAGCAGTACTTC. It codes for CASSQGIRSHEQYF.

The chain is built from TRBV2 and TRBJ2-5; TRBD1 aligns across 11 bases. Trimming took 9 bases from V and 5 from J; bases not matched to a gene: 5. Per the germline V gene, CDR1 is SNHLY and CDR2 is FYNNEI. The CDR3 length is 13 residues. CDR3: CASTDRGRETQYF. The CDR3 DNA reads TGTGCCAGTACGGACAGGGGGCGGGAGACCCAGTACTTC.

This clone was observed a handful of times. The rearrangement joins TRBV6-1 to TRBJ2-1, with TRBD2 matching 7 bases. Germline V lookup: CDR1 MNHNS, CDR2 SASEGT. The trim removed 7 bases at V and 3 bases at J, leaving 6 bases unmatched. The CDR3 covers 14 residues. CDR3 region: CASTALANYNEQFF. Written as DNA, the CDR3 is TGTGCCAGCACGGCACTAGCGAACTACAATGAGCAGTTCTTC.

The rearrangement links TRBV18 to TRBJ2-2; no clear D. The CDR3 has 14 amino acids. The germline V and J ends were trimmed by 2 bases and 5 bases, with 9 bases remaining between them. The germline CDR1 and CDR2 sequences are KGHSH and LQKENI. CDR3 protein: CASSPETGTGELFF. For the CDR3, the DNA is TGTGCCAGCTCACCAGAGACTGGAACCGGGGAGCTGTTTTTT.